These 26 T cell receptor beta chains originate from one sample sequenced in a study of blood T cell repertoires in COVID-19. The protocol was immunoSEQ multiplex PCR, while the TCRdb copy is restricted to in-frame clones and leaves out a portion. The sample has 55,000 to 75,000 clones, roughly 81% seen once. Sequencing was carried out using peripheral blood. Source of these receptors: a man older than 75 with acute or convalescent COVID-19.

The V and J genes are TRBV5-1 and TRBJ2-7; D possibly corresponds to TRBD2 (6 bases). The CDR3 runs to 15 residues. The V end was cut by 0 bases, the J end by 2 bases, with 12 bases between. In germline, CDR1 is SGHRS, CDR2 YFSETQ. The DNA of the CDR3 is TGCGCCAGCAGCTTGGCTGCTAGCGAAGCCTACGAGCAGTACTTC. This sequence encodes CASSLAASEAYEQYF.

In DNA, the CDR3 is TGTGCCATCAGTGATCTCGGCAGGGATTCACCCCTCCACTTT. This gives the protein CAISDLGRDSPLHF. V gene TRBV10-3 combines with J gene TRBJ1-6; TRBD1 is a possible D gene (5 bases). Germline loops: CDR1 ENHRY, CDR2 SYGVKD. Deletions cut 3 bases from V and 8 bases from J, with 11 bases between. The CDR3 runs 14 residues.

The V call is TRBV29-1, the J call TRBJ2-5, with 8 bases that match TRBD2. J gave up 1 base and V 7 bases, and 11 bases lay outside the gene matches. The length of the CDR3 is 15 residues. The germline V gene has CDR1 SQVTM and CDR2 ANQGSEA. CDR3 DNA sequence: TGCAGCGCCCGACTGGCGGGGGGAATCCAAGAGACCCAGTACTTC. Protein sequence: CSARLAGGIQETQYF.

This clone was found a few times. CDR3 nucleotides: TGTGCCATCCGGGACTTTTCCTACGAGCAGTACTTC. Protein: CAIRDFSYEQYF. V is TRBV10-3 and J is TRBJ2-7, with D possibly TRBD2 on 6 matching bases. The CDR3 contains 12 residues. CDR1 ENHRY and CDR2 SYGVKD come from the germline V gene. Trimming removed 8 bases from V and 1 base from J, with 9 bases in between.

This chain links TRBV7-9 with TRBJ2-5, with unresolved D. The germline gives CDR1 SEHNR, CDR2 FQNEAQ (reference sequence). CDR3 length: 11 amino acids. V lost 4 bases and J lost 5, with 5 bases in between. DNA of the CDR3: TGTGCCAGCAGCTCACGGGAGACCCAGTACTTC. This gives the protein CASSSRETQYF. The full variable domain, rest sourced from reference TRBV7-9 and TRBJ2-5, is DTGVSQNPRHKITKRGQNVTFRCDPISEHNRLYWYRQTLGQGPEFLTYFQNEAQLEKSRLLSDRFSAERPKGSFSTLEIQRTEQGDSAMYLCASSSRETQYFGPGTRLLVL.

V gene TRBV5-4 combines with J gene TRBJ2-2; D might be TRBD1 (6 bases). Looked up from germline, CDR1 is SGHNT and CDR2 is YYREEE (reference sequence). The CDR3 totals 13 residues. The V end lost 2 bases, the J end lost 4 bases, and 6 bases lay between the germline ends. The CDR3 coding sequence is TGTGCCAGCAGCTTACAGGGCACCGGGGAGCTGTTTTTT. Translated: CASSLQGTGELFF.

This chain connects TRBV5-1 to TRBJ2-7, with TRBD1 as a possible D gene (7 bases). CDR1 is SGHRS and CDR2 is YFSETQ in the germline V gene. V lost 2 bases and J 3 bases, leaving 15 bases between the germline ends. The CDR3 is made up of 15 amino acids. CDR3 loop: CASSFRGRGGYEQYF. The CDR3 coding sequence is TGCGCCAGCAGCTTTAGGGGGCGGGGTGGCTACGAGCAGTACTTC. The variable domain in full, completed from reference TRBV5-1 and TRBJ2-7, reads KAGVTQTPRYLIKTRGQQVTLSCSPISGHRSVSWYQQTPGQGLQFLFEYFSETQRNKGNFPGRFSGRQFSNSRSEMNVSTLELGDSALYLCASSFRGRGGYEQYFGPGTRLTVT.

This chain uses TRBV6-5 with TRBJ2-7, with 8 positions matching TRBD1. Germline assignment: CDR1 MNHEY and CDR2 SVGAGI. The CDR3 is 15 amino acids. V lost 2 bases and J lost 6; bases outside the gene matches: 9. CDR3 region: CASSYPGQGLVEQYF. CDR3 DNA sequence: TGTGCCAGCAGTTACCCTGGACAGGGCCTAGTCGAGCAGTACTTC.

This sequence joins TRBV6-2 or TRBV6-3 and TRBJ2-1; 10 nucleotides agree with TRBD2. CDR3 length: 15 residues. The V and J ends lost 6 bases and 7 bases, in that order; junction bases with no gene match: 9. CDR1 is MNHEY, CDR2 SVGEGT, per germline. CDR3: CASSPPTSGPNEQFF. The CDR3 bases are TGTGCCAGCAGCCCCCCGACTAGCGGGCCTAATGAGCAGTTCTTC.

The rearrangement links TRBV6-5 to TRBJ1-3; D possibly corresponds to TRBD1 (5 bases). Between the trimmed V and J ends, which lost 6 bases and 0 bases, there was a span of 12 bases. CDR3 size: 15 residues. CDR1 is MNHEY, CDR2 SVGAGI, per germline. CDR3 sequence: CASSLRTSSGNTIYF. CDR3 DNA: TGTGCCAGCAGCCTTCGGACAAGCTCTGGAAACACCATATATTTT.

The chain uses TRBV3-1 (or the pseudogene TRBV3-2) and TRBJ2-2; 9 nucleotides line up with TRBD2. CDR1 and CDR2 from the germline V gene are LGHDT and YNNKEL (reference sequence). The CDR3 consists of 16 residues. The V and J ends lost 5 bases and 5 bases, in that order; junction bases with no gene match: 9. The CDR3 DNA reads as TGTGCCAGCAGCGATTCGCGGGGGGGTCGAACCGGGGAGCTGTTTTTT. The encoded protein is CASSDSRGGRTGELFF.

This chain connects TRBV28 to TRBJ1-3; no clear D. Germline lookup yields CDR1 MDHEN and CDR2 SYDVKM. V dropped 6 bases and J dropped 0 bases, with 9 bases sitting between them. This CDR3 spans 14 amino acids. CDR3 bases: TGTGCCAGCAGCGAGGGAAACTCTGGAAACACCATATATTTT. It codes for CASSEGNSGNTIYF.

The rearrangement links TRBV5-1 to TRBJ1-6; TRBD1 matches 8 bases. Trimming cost V 0 bases and J 10 bases; bases outside gene matches: 6. This CDR3 contains 15 residues. Looked up from germline, CDR1 is SGHRS and CDR2 is YFSETQ. Here the CDR3 DNA reads TGCGCCAGCAGCTTGGTTCAGGGGGCAGGATCACCCCTCCACTTT. This codes for CASSLVQGAGSPLHF.

This clone was found a few times. CDR3 protein: CASSPQGGYLHF. The CDR3 DNA follows: TGCGCCAGCTCCCCACAGGGGGGATACCTCCACTTT. The chain is built from TRBV5-1 and TRBJ1-6, with 8 nucleotides matching TRBD1. J gave up 15 bases and V 7 bases, and 9 bases lay outside the gene matches. CDR1 and CDR2 from the germline V gene are SGHRS and YFSETQ. The CDR3 is made up of 12 amino acids.

The gene calls are TRBV28 and TRBJ2-3; TRBD2 matches at 13 bases. Germline V lookup: CDR1 MDHEN, CDR2 SYDVKM. The CDR3 covers 16 residues. V shed 5 bases, J shed 4 bases, and the junction held 6 bases outside the gene matches. CDR3 amino acids: CASSRTSGSRADTQYF. CDR3 in DNA: TGTGCCAGCAGTCGGACTAGCGGGAGTAGGGCAGATACGCAGTATTTT.

The chain carries TRBV7-2 and TRBJ1-2; D not certain. Germline values: CDR1 SGHTA, CDR2 FQGNSA. This CDR3 comprises 15 residues. V lost 3 bases and J lost 2, with 13 bases in between. CDR3 protein: CASSFVLGENYGYTF. The CDR3 bases are TGTGCCAGCAGCTTCGTTCTTGGGGAGAACTATGGCTACACCTTC.

The rearrangement joins TRBV27 to TRBJ2-7; 9 bases map to TRBD1. Germline trimming cut 4 bases from V and 6 bases from J; bases unmatched to any gene: 16. There are 17 residues in the CDR3. Germline V gene data show CDR1 as MNHEY and CDR2 as SMNVEV (reference sequence). DNA for the CDR3: TGTGCCAGCAGTTCCCGCGGAGGCTGGGACAGGGCCCTCGAGCAGTACTTC. Amino acids: CASSSRGGWDRALEQYF.

The V and J genes are TRBV5-4 and TRBJ2-2, with 7 bases that match TRBD2. The CDR3 has 14 residues. Germline V CDR1 and CDR2: SGHNT, YYREEE (reference sequence). The V and J ends lost 2 bases and 6 bases, in that order; junction bases with no gene match: 4. The CDR3 loop is CASSFGRTAGELFF. CDR3 nucleotide sequence: TGTGCCAGCAGCTTCGGGAGGACCGCCGGGGAGCTGTTTTTT.

This clone ranks as medium-sized. This chain uses TRBV7-9 with TRBJ1-5; unclear D gene. Trimming took off 3 bases at V and 9 bases at J, with 9 bases between the two ends. Germline CDR1 is SEHNR and CDR2 is FQNEAQ (reference sequence). This CDR3 comprises 12 residues. The CDR3 coding sequence is TGTGCCAGCAGCTTCGGTGTGCGGCCCCAGCATTTT. This codes for CASSFGVRPQHF.

This clone was detected only a few times. The chain combines TRBV2 with TRBJ1-5; 7 bases line up with TRBD1. This CDR3 region has 15 residues. CDR1 and CDR2 (germline): SNHLY, FYNNEI. The J segment lost 3 bases and the V segment lost 6 bases, leaving 8 bases of the junction unmatched. The CDR3 DNA follows: TGTGCCAGCAGACCTGACAGGGTAAACAATCAGCCCCAGCATTTT. It yields the protein CASRPDRVNNQPQHF.

This clone came up once. V gene TRBV5-4 combines with J gene TRBJ2-7; 8 nucleotides match TRBD1. The length of the CDR3 is 15 residues. Germline CDR1 reads SGHNT; CDR2 reads YYREEE (reference sequence). J lost 7 bases, V lost 4 bases, and 13 bases had no gene match. The CDR3 bases are TGTGCCAGCAGCGCACCCTCCCAGGGGGCTGGTGAGCAGTACTTC. Its translation: CASSAPSQGAGEQYF. Looking up the rest from reference TRBV5-4 and TRBJ2-7 gives the full variable domain: ETGVTQSPTHLIKTRGQQVTLRCSSQSGHNTVSWYQQALGQGPQFIFQYYREEENGRGNFPPRFSGLQFPNYSSELNVNALELDDSALYLCASSAPSQGAGEQYFGPGTRLTVT.

The rearrangement links TRBV30 to TRBJ2-5, with 8 nucleotides matching TRBD1. V shed 5 bases, J shed 4 bases, and the junction held 6 bases outside the gene matches. Germline V lookup: CDR1 GTSNPN, CDR2 SVGIG (reference sequence). The CDR3 totals 13 residues. As DNA, the CDR3 is TGTGCCTGGGATGCCAGGGGGCGAGAGACCCAGTACTTC. Translating it yields CAWDARGRETQYF.

V and J are TRBV24-1 and TRBJ2-7, with 8 positions matching TRBD1. The CDR3 runs to 12 residues. Germline lookup yields CDR1 KGHDR and CDR2 SFDVKD. Trimming took 7 bases from V and 5 from J; bases not matched to a gene: 3. As DNA, the CDR3 is TGTGCCACCAGCTCGGACAGGGACGAGCAGTACTTC. It is translated as CATSSDRDEQYF.

J is TRBJ2-1 and V is TRBV4-2; 10 bases line up with TRBD2. From germline, CDR1 is LGHNA and CDR2 YNFKEQ. Trimming removed 1 base from V and 10 bases from J; junction bases left unmatched: 10. The CDR3 covers 16 residues. As DNA, the CDR3 is TGTGCCAGCAGCCAAGCCGGGACTAGCGCCAAGGGGGAGCAGTTCTTC. The encoded protein is CASSQAGTSAKGEQFF.

The rearrangement links TRBV6-6 to TRBJ2-1, with 8 bases identical to TRBD1. The CDR3 extends over 13 amino acids. Looked up from germline, CDR1 is MNHNY and CDR2 is SVGAGI (reference sequence). V lost 4 bases, J lost 6 bases, and 2 bases stayed unmatched. The CDR3 nucleotides are TGTGCCAGCAGTTTGGACAGGGTCAATGAGCAGTTCTTC. It specifies CASSLDRVNEQFF.

The chain carries TRBV12-3 or TRBV12-4 and TRBJ2-1, with TRBD2 identical over 7 bases. The CDR3 consists of 13 residues. V shed 1 base and J 11 bases; nucleotides not matched to a gene: 5. CDR3 in amino acids: CASSLGSGGKQFF. CDR3 DNA sequence: TGTGCCAGCAGTTTAGGGTCGGGGGGAAAGCAGTTCTTC.